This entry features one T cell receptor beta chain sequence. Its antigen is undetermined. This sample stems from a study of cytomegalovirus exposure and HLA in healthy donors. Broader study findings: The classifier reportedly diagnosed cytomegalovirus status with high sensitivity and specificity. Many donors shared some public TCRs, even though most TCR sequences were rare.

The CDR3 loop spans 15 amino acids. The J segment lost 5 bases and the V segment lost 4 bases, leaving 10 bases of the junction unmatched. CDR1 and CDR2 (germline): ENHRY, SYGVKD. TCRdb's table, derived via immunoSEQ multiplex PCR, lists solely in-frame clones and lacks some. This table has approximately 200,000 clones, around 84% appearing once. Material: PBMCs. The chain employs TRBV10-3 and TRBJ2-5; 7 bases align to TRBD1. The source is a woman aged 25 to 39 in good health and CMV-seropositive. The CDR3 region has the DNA TGTGCCATCAGTGCCAATTGGGACAGTCGGGAGACCCAGTACTTC. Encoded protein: CAISANWDSRETQYF.